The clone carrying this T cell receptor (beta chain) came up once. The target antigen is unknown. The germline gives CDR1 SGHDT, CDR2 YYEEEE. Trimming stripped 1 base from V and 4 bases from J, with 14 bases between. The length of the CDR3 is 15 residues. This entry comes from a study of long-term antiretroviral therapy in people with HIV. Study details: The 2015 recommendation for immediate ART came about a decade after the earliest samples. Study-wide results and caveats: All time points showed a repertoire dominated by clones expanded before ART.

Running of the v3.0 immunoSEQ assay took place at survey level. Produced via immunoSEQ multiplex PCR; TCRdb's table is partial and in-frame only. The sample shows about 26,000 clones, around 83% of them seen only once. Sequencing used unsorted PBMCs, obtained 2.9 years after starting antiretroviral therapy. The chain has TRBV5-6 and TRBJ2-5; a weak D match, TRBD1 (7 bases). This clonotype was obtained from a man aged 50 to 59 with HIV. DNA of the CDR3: TGTGCCAGCAGCTTGTCCGGAGGGGGCAGAGAGACCCAGTACTTC. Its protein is CASSLSGGGRETQYF.